These 6 T cell receptor beta chains were all obtained from the same sample, sequenced in a study of blood T cell repertoires in COVID-19 (dated by TCRdb to 2019 to 2021). Receptors were amplified or captured by the immunoSEQ multiplex PCR assay. In TCRdb, the immuneACCESS table is reduced to in-frame sequences with V and J assigned. These tables do not hold every clone; where another copy was compared, an unresolved V gene accounts for under half, and the others remain unexplained. The sample contains about 270,000 clones, approximately 92% of them found a single time. Of the sample, approximately 2.5% is held by the ten largest clones. The material sequenced was PBMCs or T cells enriched from blood (not recorded which). All receptors come from a woman aged 18 to 35 who had recovered from COVID-19.

The chain carries TRBV5-1 and TRBJ1-1; D gene ambiguous. The V end was cut by 5 bases, the J end by 7 bases, with 12 bases between. From germline, CDR1 is SGHRS and CDR2 YFSETQ. This CDR3 contains 12 residues. CDR3 sequence: CASSFPAGEAFF. In DNA, the CDR3 is TGCGCCAGCAGTTTTCCAGCAGGTGAAGCTTTCTTT.

The rearrangement uses TRBV6-4 and TRBJ2-3; 10 bases are shared with TRBD2. The CDR3 totals 15 residues. CDR1 is MRHNA and CDR2 is SNTAGT in the germline V gene. With 5 bases clipped from V and 2 bases from J, the junction kept 4 bases outside the gene matches. The CDR3 protein is CASSKGLASTDTQYF. The CDR3 nucleotides read TGTGCCAGCAGTAAGGGACTAGCGTCCACAGATACGCAGTATTTT.

V usage is TRBV5-1 and J usage is TRBJ1-2; 7 nucleotides align to TRBD1. Germline CDR1 and CDR2: SGHRS and YFSETQ. V was pared by 0 bases and J by 8 bases, with 7 bases of the junction left unmatched. The CDR3 runs to 14 residues. The CDR3 region has the DNA TGCGCCAGCAGCTTGGGACAGGGAATGATCGGCTACACCTTC. Its translation: CASSLGQGMIGYTF.

The chain couples TRBV3-1 (or the pseudogene TRBV3-2) to TRBJ1-2; a possible D gene is TRBD1 (6 bases). Germline V gene data show CDR1 as LGHDT and CDR2 as YNNKEL (reference sequence). Trimming pared 0 bases from V and 4 bases from J, leaving 12 bases between. CDR3 length equals 15 residues. The CDR3 coding sequence is TGTGCCAGCAGCCAAGAATGGGGGCGAGGCTATGGCTACACCTTC. Translation gives CASSQEWGRGYGYTF.

The chain carries TRBV11-3 and TRBJ2-1; TRBD2 is a possible D gene (6 bases). The CDR3 has 16 residues. V dropped 5 bases and J dropped 1 base, with 15 bases sitting between them. Germline lookup yields CDR1 SGHNT and CDR2 YENEEA. CDR3 coding DNA: TGTGCCAGCAGCCCGTCGGGGGTCGAGTCCTACAATGAGCAGTTCTTC. This encodes CASSPSGVESYNEQFF.

This clone was observed many times. The gene calls are TRBV9 and TRBJ2-1; 7 bases agree with TRBD2. V was pared by 3 bases and J by 2 bases, with 2 bases of the junction left unmatched. The germline V gene has CDR1 SGDLS and CDR2 YYNGEE. The CDR3 is made up of 14 amino acids. CDR3 in amino acids: CASSAGLAYNEQFF. The CDR3 nucleotides read TGTGCCAGCAGCGCCGGACTAGCCTACAATGAGCAGTTCTTC.